This T cell receptor (beta chain) was retrieved from a study of radiation and T cells in renal cell carcinoma (dated by TCRdb to about 2020). Regarding the complete study: TCR beta sequencing covered 50 to 55 samples in total, comprising roughly 26 tumors and around 27 peripheral blood samples. Across all 50 or so samples, 4 million or so unique CDR3 nucleotide sequences encoding 2,658,974 unique CDR3 amino acid sequences were identified.

In regard to this clone: It has no known antigen specificity. Base quality data are lacking; no much larger clone is found one base away.

This specimen's time point label, interpreted: tumor resected at nephrectomy. The intended sense of this specimen's treatment or condition label: treatment-naive control, cytoreductive nephrectomy. The control tumors were taken from treatment-naive renal cell carcinoma patients who had cytoreductive nephrectomy with no earlier radiation. Every patient had renal cell carcinoma of clear cell pathology. Control tumors used for TCR sequencing were obtained from a handful of females and around 11 males (median age 57 years, range about 40 to 82) and were resected from about 2011 to 2014. Tumor processing involved mechanical dissociation, digestion with collagenase/hyaluronidase at 37 degrees C, handling in gentleMACS C tubes, and storage in liquid nitrogen. Genomic DNA for TCR sequencing was prepared using the QIAamp DNA Blood Mini Kit (Qiagen). The analyses included just those samples that passed every quality control check.

Overall study results and their limits: Because only small tumor regions of approximately 0.91 g were available, the study did not capture intratumoral heterogeneity. Irradiated tumors showed higher TCR clonality than controls, with the top 100 clonotypes averaging approximately 54% of the repertoire versus about 45% in nephrectomy-only tumors. Compared with control tumors, irradiated tumors had a greater number of dominant CDR3 motifs, and these motifs made up a bigger portion of the repertoire. The single-armed trial design could not address effects of radiation dose or scheduling on the TCR repertoire.

Trimming at the junction amounts to 1 base on V and 2 bases on J, and the germline ends lie 11 bases apart. CDR1 and CDR2, looked up from the germline V gene, are SNHLY and FYNNEI. From the cysteine through the phenylalanine, the CDR3 covers 16 amino acids. Just CDR3 DNA is preserved here, 48 bases in frame from base 1. The immunoSEQ kit was used, according to the manufacturer's recommendations, to generate TCR beta libraries from genomic DNA. For library preparation, a first multiplex PCR was performed with proprietary primers, followed by a second PCR in which unique barcodes were added, and bead cleanups were performed after each round. A positive control reaction and a negative control reaction, both provided in the kit, were run with every batch of samples. The final libraries were assessed on an Agilent 4200 TapeStation D1000 ScreenTape, pooled by volume, and quantified by qPCR. Sequencing was performed on an Illumina NextSeq500 using a MidOutput 150-cycle cartridge, with 156 Read1 cycles, 15 Index1 cycles, and the kit custom primers. The pooled library was loaded at 0.75 to 1 pM, and around 18% PhiX control was spiked in. Per the authors' processing: Vendor-processed data were analyzed in R, with a clonotype defined as all T cells sharing the same CDR3 nucleotide sequence. In the clone abundance analyses, frequencies in each sample were normalized to that sample's 10,000 most abundant clones. Public T cell clones, which averaged fewer than five per sample, were excluded before analysis. Dominant motifs were analyzed with ImmunoMap using the PAM10 matrix, a gap penalty of 30, and a homology threshold of 0.3, and motifs with a cumulative frequency of at least 0.01 were considered dominant. The table comes from immuneACCESS by way of TCRdb, which keeps in-frame sequences with V and J called. Part of the clones is missing from these tables; in studies checked, under half for an unresolved V gene and the rest for unknown reasons. D and trimming come from the DNA, and the V and J calls and clone size come from that table. Present in this sample are 12,000 to 15,000 clones, 55% to 70% of which were seen just once. The ten largest clones represent under 15% of the sample.

Sample: tumor tissue, taken from a patient whose treatment was nephrectomy without radiotherapy. The receptor's source is a man aged 45-65 years with renal cell carcinoma. The chain employs TRBV2 and TRBJ1-4, with TRBD1 tentatively as D gene (6 bases match). The CDR3 protein sequence reads: CASSEVRGRTNEKLFF. DNA sequence: TGTGCCAGCAGTGAAGTCAGGGGAAGGACTAATGAAAAACTGTTTTTT. The CDR3 plus the reference TRBV2 and TRBJ1-4 genes for the other parts give the full variable domain: EPEVTQTPSHQVTQMGQEVILRCVPISNHLYFYWYRQILGQKVEFLVSFYNNEISEKSEIFDDQFSVERPDGSNFTLKIRSTKLEDSAMYFCASSEVRGRTNEKLFFGSGTQLSVL.